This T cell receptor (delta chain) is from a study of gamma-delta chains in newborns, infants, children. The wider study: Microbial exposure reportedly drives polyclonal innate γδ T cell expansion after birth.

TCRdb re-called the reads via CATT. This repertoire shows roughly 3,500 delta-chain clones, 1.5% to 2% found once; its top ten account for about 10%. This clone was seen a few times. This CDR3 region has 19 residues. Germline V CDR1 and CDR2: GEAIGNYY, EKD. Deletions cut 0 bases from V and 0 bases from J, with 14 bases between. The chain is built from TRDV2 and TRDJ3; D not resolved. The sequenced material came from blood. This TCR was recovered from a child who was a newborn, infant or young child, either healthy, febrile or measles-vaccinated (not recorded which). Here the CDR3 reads CACDTEGLISSWDTRQMFF. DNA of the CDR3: TGTGCCTGTGACACCGAAGGTCTTATCAGCTCCTGGGACACCCGACAGATGTTTTTC.